The source of this TCR beta chain is a study of blood T cell repertoires in COVID-19 (dated by TCRdb to 2018 to 2020). Some background on the complete study: Samples covering the acute and convalescent phases of COVID-19 were provided by collaborators in the United States, Italy and Spain. A freely available public database, intended as a resource for researchers studying the immune response to SARS-CoV-2, is where the repertoires were released. Subjects who had been exposed to COVID-19, were actively infected with it, or had recovered from it provided the deeply sampled blood TCRbeta repertoires that made up the dataset. The samples were drawn from two sources: the first 160 participants of the ongoing ImmuneRACE study, and 950 to 1,500 subjects contributed by 6 global collaborators. The sample metadata nearly always contained a de-identified subject ID, COVID-19 status, age in years and sex. The prospective study material was composed of cDNA or gDNA derived from T cells, B-cell-depleted T cells, or PBMCs. HLA class I and class II types, where available, came from metadata supplied by the sample provider rather than from assay-based typing.

Trimming removed 3 bases from V and 3 bases from J, leaving 11 bases between the germline ends. The CDR3 spans 14 residues, from the cysteine through the phenylalanine. Just CDR3 DNA is preserved here, 42 bases in frame from base 1. The germline V gene encodes CDR1 MGHRA and CDR2 YSYEKL. Notes on this clone: Its antigen is still unknown. No much larger clone is present one base from it, and per-base qualities are unavailable.

Another Seattle source contributed samples from volunteer blood donors who had recovered from COVID-19. The collaborating institutions used their own protocols to collect whole blood in K2EDTA tubes. For TCRbeta analysis, collaborators shipped samples as frozen whole blood, isolated PBMCs, or DNA extracted from either of those sample types. The paper's findings and limits, for the study overall: How much clinical and demographic metadata was included differed by source and by participant, and the metadata was provided uncurated.

The immunoSEQ Assay, a bias-controlled multiplex PCR, was used to amplify TCRbeta CDR3 regions from genomic DNA. As for the original processing: Nucleated cell counts per sample were estimated from amplification of reference gene primers within the assay. Sequence reads were collapsed and filtered to measure the absolute abundance of every unique TCRbeta CDR3 rearrangement. For each sample, productive Simpson clonality was calculated as the square root of Simpson's diversity index across productive rearrangements. TCRdb retrieved this table from immuneACCESS and kept in-frame rearrangements only. Not all clones are present; in checked studies, unresolved V genes account for under half, and no reason is known for the remainder. V and J calls and clone size are copied from that table; D and trimming were computed from the DNA. The sample includes some 270,000 clones, with around 84% observed a single time. The ten largest make up 1.5% of the sample.

The chain joins TRBV4-1 to TRBJ1-2; the D gene cannot be resolved reliably. This TCR derives from a woman in her thirties or forties who had recovered from COVID-19. The specimen was peripheral blood. The DNA is TGCGCCAGCAGCCACGTCGACACCGACTATGGCTACACCTTC. It translates as CASSHVDTDYGYTF.